These 19 T cell receptor beta chains originate from one sample sequenced in a study of blood T cell repertoires in COVID-19. Here immunoSEQ multiplex PCR was the method, and the copy in TCRdb shows in-frame clones only, minus some. Counted here are about 73,000 clones, approximately 80% occurring once; the ten biggest clones make up approximately 2.5%. The sequenced sample consisted of peripheral blood. The receptors come from a man aged 65 to 85 with COVID-19, enrolled during active disease.

This clone was counted once. The J gene is TRBJ2-7, the V gene TRBV7-2, with D maybe TRBD2 (5 bases). V was trimmed by 3 bases and J by 2 bases, leaving 11 bases between them. The CDR3 runs to 14 residues. CDR1 is SGHTA, CDR2 FQGNSA, per germline. This CDR3 reads CASSFRTGTYEQYF. The CDR3 DNA follows: TGTGCCAGCAGCTTTCGGACGGGAACCTACGAGCAGTACTTC.

Remarks on this clone: At one end, the junction sequence differs from germline, possibly due to a read error. The chain has TRBV11-2 and TRBJ2-7, with a weak D call TRBD1 (6 bases). The CDR3 covers 13 residues. Germline assignment: CDR1 SGHAT and CDR2 FQNNGV. The CDR3 protein is CASSLGQKEGYWF. CDR3 nucleotide sequence: TGTGCCAGCAGCCTCGGACAGAAAGAGGGGTACTGGTTC.

This chain connects TRBV5-1 to TRBJ2-3; D may be TRBD1 (6 bases). The CDR3 consists of 17 residues. V lost 3 bases and J lost 2, with 19 bases in between. Germline CDR1 reads SGHRS; CDR2 reads YFSETQ. The chain's CDR3 is CASSWPRTDRLTDTQYF. The CDR3 nucleotides are TGCGCCAGCAGCTGGCCCAGGACTGACAGGCTCACAGATACGCAGTATTTT.

The J gene is TRBJ2-2, the V gene TRBV28; 9 bases line up with TRBD1. V lost 8 bases, J lost 1 base, and 11 bases stayed unmatched. The CDR3 spans 17 residues. Germline V gene lookup returns CDR1 MDHEN and CDR2 SYDVKM. CDR3 loop: CASSLGPGQGNTGELFF. The DNA for the CDR3 is TGTGCCAGCTCCCTTGGGCCGGGACAGGGGAACACCGGGGAGCTGTTTTTT.

The chain couples TRBV5-4 to TRBJ2-5; TRBD2 agrees at 8 bases. The CDR3 length is 17 residues. Trimming removed 5 bases from V and 5 bases from J; junction bases left unmatched: 17. Germline V gene data show CDR1 as SGHNT and CDR2 as YYREEE (reference sequence). The chain's CDR3 is CASSSPMGSGSGETQYF. CDR3 DNA sequence: TGTGCCAGCAGTTCCCCGATGGGAAGCGGGAGTGGGGAGACCCAGTACTTC.

This clone was seen a single time. The rearrangement uses TRBV19 and TRBJ2-7; 8 bases align to TRBD1. CDR1 LNHDA and CDR2 SQIVND come from the germline V gene (reference sequence). J was trimmed by 8 bases and V by 4 bases; bases with no gene match: 7. The CDR3 extends over 13 amino acids. The CDR3 is CASSTADRAQQYF. CDR3 bases: TGTGCCAGTAGTACCGCGGACAGGGCACAGCAGTACTTC.

The rearrangement uses TRBV7-3 and TRBJ2-1; 9 nucleotides match TRBD1. CDR1 SGHTA and CDR2 FQGTGA come from the germline V gene. V shed 1 base, J shed 8 bases, and the junction held 0 bases outside the gene matches. This CDR3 spans 13 amino acids. The CDR3 sequence: CASSLRQGDEQFF. For the CDR3, the DNA is TGTGCCAGCAGCTTAAGACAGGGGGATGAGCAGTTCTTC.

The V gene is TRBV28, the J gene TRBJ1-2, with D perhaps TRBD1 (5 bases). Germline CDR1 is MDHEN and CDR2 is SYDVKM. Trimming shortened V by 5 bases and J by 3 bases, and 13 bases separated the two germline ends. The CDR3 is made up of 14 amino acids. In DNA, the CDR3 is TGTGCCAGCAGTCGAGTGGGGCCGGACTATGGCTACACCTTC. This encodes CASSRVGPDYGYTF.

The V call is TRBV5-1, the J call TRBJ2-7, with TRBD1 identical over 7 bases. The CDR3 covers 14 residues. CDR1 and CDR2 (germline): SGHRS, YFSETQ. V lost 2 bases to trimming and J lost 3 bases; unmatched junction nucleotides: 5. The DNA for the CDR3 is TGCGCCAGCAGCTTACCGGGACAGATCTACGAGCAGTACTTC. Residues: CASSLPGQIYEQYF.

The chain recombines TRBV11-2 with TRBJ2-2; 11 positions match TRBD2. The CDR3 spans 16 residues. Germline-derived CDR1 and CDR2 are SGHAT and FQNNGV. The J segment lost 7 bases and the V segment lost 3 bases, leaving 7 bases of the junction unmatched. In nucleotides, the CDR3 is TGTGCCAGCAGCTTCGTCCTAGCGGGAGGATTCGGGGAGCTGTTTTTT. It specifies CASSFVLAGGFGELFF.

This chain uses TRBV13 with TRBJ2-5, with 7 nucleotides matching TRBD1. The CDR3 has 14 residues. V was pared by 5 bases and J by 4 bases, with 7 bases of the junction left unmatched. Germline CDR1 is PRHDT and CDR2 is FYEKMQ (reference sequence). This chain's CDR3 is CASSRQGLSETQYF. The DNA of the CDR3 is TGTGCCAGCAGCCGACAGGGTTTATCAGAGACCCAGTACTTC.

The genes are TRBV7-2 and TRBJ1-1; D unclear. CDR1 is SGHTA and CDR2 is FQGNSA in the germline V gene. This CDR3 has 12 amino acids. Trimming left V 1 base short and J 5 bases short, with 5 bases between. The CDR3 reads CASSLDKTEAFF. The CDR3 DNA follows: TGTGCCAGCAGCTTAGATAAAACTGAAGCTTTCTTT. The variable domain in full, with the rest retrieved from reference TRBV7-2 and TRBJ1-1, is GAGVSQSPSNKVTEKGKDVELRCDPISGHTALYWYRQSLGQGLEFLIYFQGNSAPDKSGLPSDRFSAERTGGSVSTLTIQRTQQEDSAVYLCASSLDKTEAFFGQGTRLTVV.

This clone was recorded once. The CDR3: CASRGVTLSGNTIYF. Written as DNA, the CDR3 is TGTGCCAGCAGAGGGGTAACTCTCTCTGGAAACACCATATATTTT. V gene TRBV6-6 combines with J gene TRBJ1-3, with D possibly being TRBD1 (5 bases). There are 15 residues in the CDR3. Germline loops: CDR1 MNHNY, CDR2 SVGAGI (reference sequence). V shed 6 bases and J shed 0 bases, with 12 bases lying between them.

This clone was picked up one time. The chain is built from TRBV5-6 and TRBJ1-5; D perhaps matches TRBD1 (6 bases). V lost 3 bases to trimming and J lost 1 base, with 17 bases between them. The CDR3 totals 17 residues. The germline CDR1 and CDR2 sequences are SGHDT and YYEEEE. CDR3 residues: CASSSRQALLSNQPQHF. In nucleotides, the CDR3 is TGTGCCAGCAGCTCCCGACAGGCCCTTTTAAGCAATCAGCCCCAGCATTTT.

The CDR3 sequence: CASSPRGAGASYEQYF. The CDR3 DNA is TGCGCCAGCAGCCCCCGCGGGGCGGGAGCGTCCTACGAGCAGTACTTC. The chain links TRBV5-1 to TRBJ2-7; TRBD2 matches at 7 bases. Germline V lookup: CDR1 SGHRS, CDR2 YFSETQ. The V gene end was trimmed by 4 bases and the J gene end by 1 base; junction bases not matched to a gene: 11. This CDR3 has 16 amino acids.

The chain carries TRBV28 and TRBJ1-2; D is possibly TRBD1 (5 bases). This CDR3 is 12 amino acids long. Deletions cut 8 bases from V and 7 bases from J, with 14 bases between. Germline CDR1 MDHEN, CDR2 SYDVKM. CDR3 nucleotides: TGTGCCAGCGCCAGGGCGGGGGGTGGCTACACCTTC. It yields the protein CASARAGGGYTF.

The rearrangement joins TRBV27 to TRBJ1-3, with D maybe TRBD1 (5 bases). This CDR3 is 18 amino acids long. Germline CDR1 reads MNHEY; CDR2 reads SMNVEV (reference sequence). V was clipped by 1 base and J by 0 bases, with 16 bases between them. Written as DNA, the CDR3 is TGTGCCAGCAGTTTATTTCCCCAGGGAACCAGCTCTGGAAACACCATATATTTT. It codes for CASSLFPQGTSSGNTIYF.

This clone was detected many times. The gene calls are TRBV6-2 or TRBV6-3 and TRBJ1-2, with 8 bases fitting TRBD1. V dropped 0 bases and J dropped 4; count of bases not matched to a gene: 13. Germline CDR1 reads MNHEY; CDR2 reads SVGEGT. The CDR3 extends over 18 amino acids. CDR3 coding DNA: TGTGCCAGCAGTTACTCGATCTCTGTGGACAGGGTCGGCTATGGCTACACCTTC. This translates into CASSYSISVDRVGYGYTF.

V gene TRBV30 combines with J gene TRBJ2-3; TRBD1 matches 7 bases. V shed 4 bases and J 2 bases; nucleotides not matched to a gene: 9. The length of the CDR3 is 15 residues. CDR1 is GTSNPN, CDR2 SVGIG, per germline (reference sequence). The CDR3 coding sequence is TGTGCCTGGATAATAGGGGGCACGTTCACAGATACGCAGTATTTT. It yields the protein CAWIIGGTFTDTQYF. Complete variable domain (other parts from reference TRBV30 and TRBJ2-3): SQTIHQWPATLVQPVGSPLSLECTVEGTSNPNLYWYRQAAGRGLQLLFYSVGIGQISSEVPQNLSASRPQDRQFILSSKKLLLSDSGFYLCAWIIGGTFTDTQYFGPGTRLTVL.